This T cell receptor beta chain was obtained from a study of OX40 agonist ivuxolimab in advanced cancers. In the study overall: Earlier anti-PD-1, anti-PD-L1 or anti-CTLA-4 therapy was permitted; around 40% had received some.

The germline V and J ends were trimmed by 6 bases and 3 bases, with 18 bases remaining between them. CDR3 length equals 15 residues. Germline V gene lookup returns CDR1 LNHDA and CDR2 SQIVND (reference sequence). Using immunoSEQ multiplex PCR, the repertoire was profiled, and TCRdb retains in-frame clones only, with some absent. Found here are roughly 82,000 clones, about 90% of them singletons; the top ten hold approximately 11%. Study-level points and caveats: Nonresponders included some who also had low normalized T-cell clonal expansion. Expanded clones were, on average, more numerous in CD8+ T cells than in CD4+.

In the case of this clone: The antigen remains unidentified.

The chain joins TRBV19 to TRBJ2-7, with TRBD1 as a possible D gene (5 bases). The sample consisted of CD4+ or CD8+ T cells sorted from blood, taken in a trial of the OX40 agonist ivuxolimab. This sequence originates from an adult with an advanced solid tumor such as melanoma, head and neck, liver or kidney cancer. The CDR3 DNA reads TGTGCCAGTAGCACCTTTCTAGGGGATAGCTACGAGCAGTACTTC. This encodes CASSTFLGDSYEQYF.